This is a list of T cell receptor beta chains from one sample in a study of T cells in localized non-small cell lung cancer. The repertoire was sequenced with immunoSEQ multiplex PCR; TCRdb's copy has only in-frame clones and lacks some. Seen here are around 92,000 clones, around 90% observed once, and the top ten hold about 4%. The source material was PBMCs, sampled before any cancer treatment. These receptors came from a woman aged 35 to 69 with stage II squamous cell lung carcinoma. The CDR3 runs from the conserved cysteine through the conserved F or W. D genes are given only for firm matches. Expanded clones get a size class; other rows say once, few or many, or leave the size out.

>TRBV7-9|NA|TRBJ1-5|NA
CASSLGDYSNQPQHF
TGTGCCAGCAGCTTAGGGGACTATAGCAATCAGCCCCAGCATTTT
>TRBV11-2|NA|TRBJ1-1|TRBD1
CASSRYGTGILANTEAFF
TGTGCCAGCAGTCGATACGGGACAGGGATTTTGGCGAACACTGAAGCTTTCTTT
>TRBV10-2|NA|TRBJ2-7|NA
CASSESRSWVPEQYF
TGCGCCAGCAGTGAGTCGAGGTCCTGGGTCCCCGAGCAGTACTTC
>TRBV27|NA|TRBJ2-6|TRBD1
CASSPGTAFSGANVLTF
TGTGCCAGCAGCCCGGGGACAGCGTTCTCTGGGGCCAACGTCCTGACTTTC
>TRBV5-5|NA|TRBJ1-2|NA
CASSLGWANYGYTF
TGTGCCAGCAGCTTGGGATGGGCAAACTATGGCTACACCTTC
>TRBV11-2|NA|TRBJ1-2|TRBD1
CASSPRGDLYGYTF
TGTGCCAGCAGCCCCAGGGGGGACCTCTATGGCTACACCTTC
>TRBV5-1|once|TRBJ2-5|NA
CASSLEYSWGDQYF
TGCGCCAGCAGCTTGGAATACTCGTGGGGGGACCAGTACTTC
>TRBV5-1|NA|TRBJ2-7|NA
CASSPAGSYEQYF
TGCGCCAGCAGCCCAGCAGGCTCCTACGAGCAGTACTTC
>TRBV11-3|NA|TRBJ2-5|NA
CASSLVSGGPVQETQYF
TGTGCCAGCAGCTTAGTATCCGGCGGGCCGGTCCAAGAGACCCAGTACTTC
>TRBV6-1|NA|TRBJ1-5|TRBD1
CASSEGRGRGTSNQPQHF
TGTGCCAGCAGTGAAGGGAGGGGGCGCGGCACGAGCAATCAGCCCCAGCATTTT
>TRBV5-1|NA|TRBJ1-4|NA
CASKYSGTDEKLFF
TGCGCCAGCAAGTACTCGGGTACAGATGAAAAACTGTTTTTT
>TRBV6-4|NA|TRBJ2-2|NA
CASSYGTGELFF
TGTGCCAGCAGTTATGGGACCGGGGAGCTGTTTTTT
>TRBV6-6|NA|TRBJ2-7|TRBD1
CASSYSGTGSYEQYF
TGTGCCAGCAGTTACTCCGGGACAGGGTCCTACGAGCAGTACTTC
>TRBV10-3|NA|TRBJ1-1|NA
CATQGQVNTEAFF
TGTGCCACGCAAGGGCAGGTGAACACTGAAGCTTTCTTT
>TRBV7-8|NA|TRBJ1-6|NA
CASSPGQHNSPLHF
TGTGCCAGCAGCCCCGGACAGCATAATTCACCCCTCCACTTT
>TRBV5-1|NA|TRBJ1-3|NA
CASSLQPSSGNTIYF
TGCGCCAGCAGCCTTCAGCCGAGCTCTGGAAACACCATATATTTT
>TRBV9|NA|TRBJ1-1|NA
CASSAPRTGGGLNTEAFF
TGTGCCAGCAGCGCACCGAGAACGGGAGGGGGGTTGAACACTGAAGCTTTCTTT
>TRBV11-3|NA|TRBJ2-7|NA
CASSSPTDSRRYEQYF
TGTGCCAGCAGCTCACCGACCGACAGTCGTCGCTACGAGCAGTACTTC